This T cell receptor (beta chain) is drawn from a study of T-cell memory formation after mild COVID-19. Overall study context: Each donor largely had its own TCR clusters.

This clonotype was seen a few times. Antigen: not known. The CDR3 runs to 15 residues. The junction had 5 bases not matched to a gene; V was cut back by 3 bases and J by 4 bases. TCRdb analysed the 5' RACE reads with MiXCR anew, one entry per CDR3 protein. The table lists 110,000 to 150,000 distinct CDR3 sequences, 13% to 15% of them singletons, with 25% to 30% in the top ten. Study-wide results and limits: Cross-reactive memory apparently joined, as some responding clones appeared in pre-infection memory. Among clones contracting day 15 to 85, CD4/CD8 was balanced, whereas later expanders leaned CD4+.

The specimen was PBMCs or a T cell subset sorted from them (not recorded which). The clonotype comes from an adult woman who had mild COVID-19 (a few samples of this study predate the infection). Cell type and time point are not known. This sequence joins TRBV12-3 or TRBV12-4 and TRBJ1-3; TRBD1 aligns across 8 bases. CDR3 loop: CASSFRGREGNTIYF. The CDR3 region has the DNA TGTGCCAGCAGTTTCAGGGGGCGCGAGGGAAACACCATATATTTT.